The next 19 T cell receptor beta chains were all read from a single sample in a study of shared T cell receptors in the human thymus. The repertoire was sequenced with immunoSEQ multiplex PCR; TCRdb's copy has only in-frame clones and lacks some. This sample carries hundreds of thousands of clones, around 87% of them seen once, and the ten largest clones take 0.0094%. The data also belong to a second study, concerning human thymus T cells.

Specimen: thymocytes. These receptors were taken from a boy under three years old with a congenital heart defect.

The rearrangement links TRBV28 to TRBJ2-4; possible D gene TRBD1, 5 bases. CDR1 and CDR2 (germline): MDHEN, SYDVKM. The CDR3 contains 19 residues. With 1 base removed from V and 1 base from J, the gap between germline ends came to 20 bases. The CDR3, as DNA: TGTGCCAGCAGTTTATCCGCCAGGGTGAGGCCCTCCGCCAAAAACATTCAGTACTTC. This sequence encodes CASSLSARVRPSAKNIQYF.

V gene TRBV7-8 combines with J gene TRBJ1-1, with no clear D. Germline V gene data show CDR1 as SGHVS and CDR2 as FQNEAQ. The CDR3 spans 15 residues. V lost 1 base, J lost 1 base, and 10 bases lay in between. The CDR3 sequence: CASSLGWPPNTEAFF. The CDR3 bases are TGTGCCAGCAGCTTAGGTTGGCCGCCGAACACTGAAGCTTTCTTT.

The chain recombines TRBV10-3 with TRBJ2-4; TRBD2 aligns across 7 bases. The CDR3 is made up of 15 amino acids. V lost 2 bases, J lost 4 bases, and 5 bases stayed unmatched. Germline V lookup: CDR1 ENHRY, CDR2 SYGVKD. The CDR3 region has the DNA TGTGCCATCAGTGAGGTCCTAGCGGAGAAAAACATTCAGTACTTC. As protein: CAISEVLAEKNIQYF.

This clone was recorded only once. The V call is TRBV27, the J call TRBJ1-6, with 9 bases lining up with TRBD1. In germline, CDR1 is MNHEY, CDR2 SMNVEV (reference sequence). J gave up 9 bases and V 6 bases, and 12 bases lay outside the gene matches. This CDR3 has 16 amino acids. CDR3 sequence: CASSNDPGQGSSPLHF. The CDR3 bases are TGTGCCAGCAGCAATGATCCGGGACAGGGAAGTTCACCCCTCCACTTT.

Worth noting for this clone: Other DNA variants within this sample encode the same CDR3. The V call is TRBV4-1, the J call TRBJ2-1; 10 positions agree with TRBD2. From germline, CDR1 is MGHRA and CDR2 YSYEKL. The CDR3 totals 19 residues. Trimming took 0 bases from V and 0 from J; bases not matched to a gene: 8. The CDR3 loop is CASSQEGLAGASSYNEQFF. CDR3 bases: TGCGCCAGCAGCCAAGAAGGCCTAGCGGGGGCAAGCTCCTACAATGAGCAGTTCTTC.

Concerning this clone itself: This specimen includes other DNA sequences encoding the same CDR3. The chain has TRBV28 and TRBJ2-7; D perhaps matches TRBD2 (5 bases). CDR1 is MDHEN and CDR2 is SYDVKM in the germline V gene. The CDR3 runs to 13 residues. V was cut by 3 bases and J by 1 base, with 7 bases left in between. The CDR3 loop is CASSFEGSYEQYF. The CDR3 DNA reads as TGTGCCAGCAGTTTTGAGGGTTCCTACGAGCAGTACTTC.

The V gene is TRBV27, the J gene TRBJ1-6; 8 bases match TRBD1. Per germline, CDR1 MNHEY and CDR2 SMNVEV (reference sequence). Germline trimming cut 4 bases from V and 7 bases from J; bases unmatched to any gene: 9. This CDR3 region has 16 residues. CDR3 residues: CASSYGTGRHNSPLHF. The CDR3 DNA is TGTGCCAGCAGTTACGGGACAGGCCGCCACAATTCACCCCTCCACTTT.

This chain joins TRBV10-3 and TRBJ2-7, with D maybe TRBD2 (6 bases). The V gene lost 4 bases and the J gene lost 1 base, with 11 bases spanning the gap. Looked up from germline, CDR1 is ENHRY and CDR2 is SYGVKD. The CDR3 totals 14 residues. The CDR3 here is CAISGGTQSYEQYF. DNA for the CDR3: TGTGCCATCAGTGGGGGGACTCAGTCCTACGAGCAGTACTTC.

The chain recombines TRBV5-1 with TRBJ2-3, with TRBD1 matching over 7 bases. CDR3 size: 16 residues. CDR1 and CDR2 from the germline V gene are SGHRS and YFSETQ. The V gene end was trimmed by 1 base and the J gene end by 1 base; junction bases not matched to a gene: 6. The CDR3 sequence: CASSLWGTGGTDTQYF. The CDR3, as DNA: TGCGCCAGCAGCTTGTGGGGCACAGGGGGCACAGATACGCAGTATTTT. The whole variable domain, remainder taken from reference TRBV5-1 and TRBJ2-3, is KAGVTQTPRYLIKTRGQQVTLSCSPISGHRSVSWYQQTPGQGLQFLFEYFSETQRNKGNFPGRFSGRQFSNSRSEMNVSTLELGDSALYLCASSLWGTGGTDTQYFGPGTRLTVL.

V is TRBV28 and J is TRBJ1-6; the match to TRBD1 covers 12 bases. Germline CDR1 MDHEN, CDR2 SYDVKM. This CDR3 contains 14 residues. With V trimmed by 3 bases and J by 14 bases, 5 bases remained unmatched. The CDR3 sequence is CASSFWDRGQSLHF. CDR3 in DNA: TGTGCCAGCAGTTTCTGGGACAGGGGGCAATCCCTCCACTTT.

The chain couples TRBV28 to TRBJ2-5; possible D gene TRBD1, 6 bases. Judging by the DNA end, TRBJ2-7 fits better; the J call may be wrong. CDR1 is MDHEN and CDR2 is SYDVKM in the germline V gene. The CDR3 spans 17 residues. For the CDR3, the DNA is TGTGCCAGCAGTTTGGGGAAAAGACAGGTTAAATGGTACGAGCAGTACTTC. Its translation: CASSLGKRQVKWYEQYF.

The chain carries TRBV6-4 and TRBJ2-2, with 9 nucleotides matching TRBD1. The V gene end was trimmed by 6 bases and the J gene end by 3 bases; junction bases not matched to a gene: 5. This CDR3 has 15 amino acids. Germline values: CDR1 MRHNA, CDR2 SNTAGT. DNA for the CDR3: TGTGCCAGCAGACCGGGACAGGGCTACACCGGGGAGCTGTTTTTT. It codes for CASRPGQGYTGELFF.

This clone was seen only a few times. One end of the junction is discordant with germline, which a read error may explain. The rearrangement joins TRBV28 to TRBJ1-4, with TRBD1 matching over 9 bases. The CDR3 is 13 amino acids. The germline CDR1 and CDR2 sequences are MDHEN and SYDVKM. The DNA for the CDR3 is TGTGCCAGCAGTTCCCACCACGACAGGGGGTCGATTTTT. This gives the protein CASSSHHDRGSIF.

The chain combines TRBV9 with TRBJ1-5; possible D gene TRBD1, 6 bases. Per germline, CDR1 SGDLS and CDR2 YYNGEE. Between the trimmed V and J ends, which lost 3 bases and 5 bases, there was a span of 12 bases. This CDR3 has 14 amino acids. The DNA of the CDR3 is TGTGCCAGCAGCGCGGGGGGGGCCTATCAGCCCCAGCATTTT. This sequence encodes CASSAGGAYQPQHF.

The chain recombines TRBV27 with TRBJ2-1, with 7 bases lining up with TRBD1. V trimming: 3 bases; J trimming: 9 bases; junction bases outside the gene matches: 5. CDR3 size: 13 residues. Germline CDR1 is MNHEY and CDR2 is SMNVEV (reference sequence). CDR3 sequence (DNA): TGTGCCAGCAGTTTGTGTCCAGGGGGTGAGCAGTTCTTC. The encoded protein is CASSLCPGGEQFF.

The chain is built from TRBV5-1 and TRBJ2-2, with 8 positions matching TRBD2. Germline V gives CDR1 SGHRS, CDR2 YFSETQ. The J segment lost 3 bases and the V segment lost 6 bases, leaving 4 bases of the junction unmatched. CDR3 size: 14 residues. CDR3 residues: CASKGTRDTGELFF. The CDR3 bases are TGCGCCAGCAAGGGGACTAGGGACACCGGGGAGCTGTTTTTT.

V is TRBV28 and J is TRBJ2-5; 12 bases map to TRBD2. The CDR3 covers 16 residues. Looked up from germline, CDR1 is MDHEN and CDR2 is SYDVKM. Trimming took 3 bases from V and 5 from J; bases not matched to a gene: 7. The CDR3 spells CASSLTSGSIRETQYF. CDR3 coding DNA: TGTGCCAGCAGTTTGACTAGCGGGAGTATTAGGGAGACCCAGTACTTC.

The chain carries TRBV10-1 and TRBJ2-7; TRBD1 might be the D (5 bases). The V and J ends lost 0 bases and 3 bases respectively, with 15 bases between them. The germline CDR1 and CDR2 sequences are WNHNN and SYGVQD (reference sequence). The CDR3 covers 16 residues. This chain's CDR3 is CASSESGRGMIYEQYF. For the CDR3, the DNA is TGCGCCAGCAGTGAGTCGGGTAGGGGTATGATCTACGAGCAGTACTTC.

The chain employs TRBV10-3 and TRBJ2-7, with D perhaps matching TRBD2 (5 bases). The CDR3 has 15 amino acids. V dropped 1 base and J dropped 3 bases, with 13 bases sitting between them. CDR1 ENHRY and CDR2 SYGVKD come from the germline V gene. The CDR3 nucleotides are TGTGCCATCAGTGAGTGGAGCGGAGGAAACTACGAGCAGTACTTC. This gives the protein CAISEWSGGNYEQYF.